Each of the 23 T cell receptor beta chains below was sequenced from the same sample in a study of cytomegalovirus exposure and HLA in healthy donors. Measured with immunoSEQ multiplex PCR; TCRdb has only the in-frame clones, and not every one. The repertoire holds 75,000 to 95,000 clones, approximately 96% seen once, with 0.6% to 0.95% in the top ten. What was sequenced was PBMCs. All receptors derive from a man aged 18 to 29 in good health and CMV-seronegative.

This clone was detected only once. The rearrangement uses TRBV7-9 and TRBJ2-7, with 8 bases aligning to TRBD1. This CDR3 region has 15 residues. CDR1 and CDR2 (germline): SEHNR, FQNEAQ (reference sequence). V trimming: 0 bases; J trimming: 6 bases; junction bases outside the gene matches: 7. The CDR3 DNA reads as TGTGCCAGCAGCTTAGCACAGGGGGTTTCCATCGAGCAGTACGTC. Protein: CASSLAQGVSIEQYV.

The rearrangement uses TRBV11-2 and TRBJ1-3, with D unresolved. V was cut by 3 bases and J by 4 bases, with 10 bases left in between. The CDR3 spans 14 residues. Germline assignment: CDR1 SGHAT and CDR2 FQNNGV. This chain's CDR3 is CASSLEFGGNTIYF. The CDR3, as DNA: TGTGCCAGCAGCTTGGAGTTTGGGGGAAACACCATATATTTT.

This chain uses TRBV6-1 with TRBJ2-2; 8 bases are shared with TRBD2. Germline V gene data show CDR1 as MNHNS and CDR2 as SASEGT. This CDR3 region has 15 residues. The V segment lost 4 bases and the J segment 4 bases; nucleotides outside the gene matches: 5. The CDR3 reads CASSVGRVSTGELFF. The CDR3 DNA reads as TGTGCCAGCAGTGTCGGGAGGGTGAGCACCGGGGAGCTGTTTTTT.

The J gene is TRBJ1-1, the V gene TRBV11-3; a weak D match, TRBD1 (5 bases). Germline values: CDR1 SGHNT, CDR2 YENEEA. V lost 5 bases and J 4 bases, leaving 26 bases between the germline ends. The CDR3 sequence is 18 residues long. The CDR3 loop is CASSAEDWTQGIGTEAFF. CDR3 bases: TGTGCCAGCAGCGCAGAAGATTGGACGCAGGGTATTGGCACTGAAGCTTTCTTT.

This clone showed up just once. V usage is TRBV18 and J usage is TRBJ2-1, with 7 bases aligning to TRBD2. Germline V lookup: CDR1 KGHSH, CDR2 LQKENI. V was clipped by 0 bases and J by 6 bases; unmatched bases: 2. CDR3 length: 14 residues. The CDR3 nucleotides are TGTGCCAGCTCACCACCGGCTAGCGGCAATGAGCAGTTCTTC. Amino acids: CASSPPASGNEQFF.

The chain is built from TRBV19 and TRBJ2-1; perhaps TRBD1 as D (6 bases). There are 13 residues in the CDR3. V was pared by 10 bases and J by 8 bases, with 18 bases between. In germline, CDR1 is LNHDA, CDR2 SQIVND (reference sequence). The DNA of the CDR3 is TGTGCCATCCCATGGGACAAAGTTCATGAGCAGTTCTTC. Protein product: CAIPWDKVHEQFF.

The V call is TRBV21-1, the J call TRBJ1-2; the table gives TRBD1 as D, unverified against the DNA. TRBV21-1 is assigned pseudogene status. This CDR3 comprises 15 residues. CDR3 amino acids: CASSKEIRGGDGYTF. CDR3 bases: TGTGCCAGCAGCAAAGAGATTCGAGGGGGAGATGGCTACACCTTC.

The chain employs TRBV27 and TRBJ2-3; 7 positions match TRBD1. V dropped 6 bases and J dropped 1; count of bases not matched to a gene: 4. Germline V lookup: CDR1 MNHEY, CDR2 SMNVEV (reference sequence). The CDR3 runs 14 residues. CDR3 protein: CASRRQGGTDTQYF. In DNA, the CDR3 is TGTGCCAGCAGACGACAGGGCGGCACAGATACGCAGTATTTT.

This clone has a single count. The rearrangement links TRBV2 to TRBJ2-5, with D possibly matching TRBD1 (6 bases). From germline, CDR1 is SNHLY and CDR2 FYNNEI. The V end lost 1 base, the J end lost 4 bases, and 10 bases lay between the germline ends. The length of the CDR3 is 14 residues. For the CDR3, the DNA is TGTGCCAGCAGTGAAGAAACAGGGAGAGAGACCCAGTACTTC. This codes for CASSEETGRETQYF.

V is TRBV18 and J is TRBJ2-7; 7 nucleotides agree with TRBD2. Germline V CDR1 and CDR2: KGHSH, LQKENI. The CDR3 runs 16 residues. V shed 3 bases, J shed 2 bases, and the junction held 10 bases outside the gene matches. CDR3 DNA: TGTGCCAGCTCACCCACCTCAGCGGGGACTCCCTACGAGCAGTACTTC. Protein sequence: CASSPTSAGTPYEQYF. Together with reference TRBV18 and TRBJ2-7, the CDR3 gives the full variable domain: NAGVMQNPRHLVRRRGQEARLRCSPMKGHSHVYWYRQLPEEGLKFMVYLQKENIIDESGMPKERFSAEFPKEGPSILRIQQVVRGDSAAYFCASSPTSAGTPYEQYFGPGTRLTVT.

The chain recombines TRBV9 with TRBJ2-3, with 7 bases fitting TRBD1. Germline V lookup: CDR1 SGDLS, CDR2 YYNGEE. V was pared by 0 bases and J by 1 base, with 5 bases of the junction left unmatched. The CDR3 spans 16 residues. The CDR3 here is CASSVGTQGGTDTQYF. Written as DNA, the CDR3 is TGTGCCAGCAGCGTAGGGACCCAGGGGGGCACAGATACGCAGTATTTT. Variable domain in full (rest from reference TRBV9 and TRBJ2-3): DSGVTQTPKHLITATGQRVTLRCSPRSGDLSVYWYQQSLDQGLQFLIQYYNGEERAKGNILERFSAQQFPDLHSELNLSSLELGDSALYFCASSVGTQGGTDTQYFGPGTRLTVL.

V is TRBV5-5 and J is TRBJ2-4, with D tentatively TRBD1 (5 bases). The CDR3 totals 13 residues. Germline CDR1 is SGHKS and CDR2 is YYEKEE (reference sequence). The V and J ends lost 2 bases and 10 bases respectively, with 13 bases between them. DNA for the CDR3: TGTGCCAGCAGCTTTGGCGACAGTACGATTCAGTACTTC. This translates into CASSFGDSTIQYF.

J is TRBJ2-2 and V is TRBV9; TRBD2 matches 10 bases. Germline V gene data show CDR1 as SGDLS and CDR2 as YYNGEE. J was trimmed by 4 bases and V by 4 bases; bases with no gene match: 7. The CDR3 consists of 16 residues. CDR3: CASSRVAGGFTGELFF. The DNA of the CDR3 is TGTGCCAGCAGCAGAGTAGCGGGAGGTTTCACCGGGGAGCTGTTTTTT.

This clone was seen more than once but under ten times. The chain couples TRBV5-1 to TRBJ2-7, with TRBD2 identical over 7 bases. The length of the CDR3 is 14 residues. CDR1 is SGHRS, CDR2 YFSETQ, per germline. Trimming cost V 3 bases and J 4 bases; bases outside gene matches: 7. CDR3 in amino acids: CASSSGGPGYEQYV. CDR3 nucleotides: TGCGCCAGCAGCTCGGGAGGACCGGGTTACGAGCAGTACGTC.

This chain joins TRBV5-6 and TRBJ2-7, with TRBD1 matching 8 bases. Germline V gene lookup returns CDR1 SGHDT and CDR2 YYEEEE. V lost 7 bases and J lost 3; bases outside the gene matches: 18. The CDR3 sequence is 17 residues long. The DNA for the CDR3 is TGTGCCAGCCGAACGGACAGGGTTCCCCAAAACAGCTACGAGCAGTACTTC. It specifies CASRTDRVPQNSYEQYF.

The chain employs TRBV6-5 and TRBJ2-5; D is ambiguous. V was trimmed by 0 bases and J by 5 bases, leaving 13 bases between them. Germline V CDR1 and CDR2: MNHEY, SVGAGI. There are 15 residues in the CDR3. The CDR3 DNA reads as TGTGCCAGCAGTTACTCGAACGGCGGCCACGAGACCCAGTACTTC. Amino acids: CASSYSNGGHETQYF.

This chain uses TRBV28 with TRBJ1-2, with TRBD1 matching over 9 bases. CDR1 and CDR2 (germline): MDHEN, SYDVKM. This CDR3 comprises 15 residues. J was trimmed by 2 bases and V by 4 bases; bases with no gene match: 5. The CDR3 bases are TGTGCCAGCAGTTCCCCGACAGGGGGGAACTATGGCTACACCTTC. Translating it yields CASSSPTGGNYGYTF.

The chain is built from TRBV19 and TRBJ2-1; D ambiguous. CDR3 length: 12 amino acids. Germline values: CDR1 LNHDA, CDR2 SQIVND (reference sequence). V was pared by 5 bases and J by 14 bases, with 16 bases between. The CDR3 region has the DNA TGTGCCAGTAGTTCCGGCGGTCCGATGGAGTTCTTC. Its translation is CASSSGGPMEFF.

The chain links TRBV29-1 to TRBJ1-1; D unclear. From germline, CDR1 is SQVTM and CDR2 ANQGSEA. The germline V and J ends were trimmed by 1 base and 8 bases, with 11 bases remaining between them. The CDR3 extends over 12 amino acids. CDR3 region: CSVEGVGREAFF. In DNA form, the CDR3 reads TGCAGCGTTGAAGGGGTGGGCAGGGAAGCTTTCTTT.

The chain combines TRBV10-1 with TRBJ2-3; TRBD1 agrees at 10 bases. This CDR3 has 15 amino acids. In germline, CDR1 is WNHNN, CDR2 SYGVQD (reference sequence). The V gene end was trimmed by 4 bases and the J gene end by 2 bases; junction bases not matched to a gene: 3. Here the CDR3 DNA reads TGCGCCAGCAGTGGCGGGACAGGGGACACAGATACGCAGTATTTT. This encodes CASSGGTGDTDTQYF.

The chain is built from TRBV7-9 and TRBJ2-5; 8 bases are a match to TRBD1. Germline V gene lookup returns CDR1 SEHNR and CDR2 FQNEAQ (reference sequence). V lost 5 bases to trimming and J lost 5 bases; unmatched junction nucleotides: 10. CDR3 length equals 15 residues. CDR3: CASSPWTGFGETQYF. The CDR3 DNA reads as TGTGCCAGCAGCCCCTGGACAGGGTTCGGCGAGACCCAGTACTTC.

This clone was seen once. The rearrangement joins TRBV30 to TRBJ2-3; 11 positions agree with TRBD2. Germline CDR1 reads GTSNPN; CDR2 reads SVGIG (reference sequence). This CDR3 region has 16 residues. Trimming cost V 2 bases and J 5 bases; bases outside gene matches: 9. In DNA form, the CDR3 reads TGTGCCTGGAGTTCAACTAGCGGGAGTAAGGAAGATACGCAGTATTTT. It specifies CAWSSTSGSKEDTQYF.

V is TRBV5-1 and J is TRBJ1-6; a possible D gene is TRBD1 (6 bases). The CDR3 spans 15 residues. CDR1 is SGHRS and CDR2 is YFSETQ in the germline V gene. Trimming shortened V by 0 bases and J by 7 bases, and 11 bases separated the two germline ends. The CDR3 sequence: CASSLVPGENSPLHF. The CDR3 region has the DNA TGCGCCAGCAGCTTGGTTCCAGGGGAGAATTCACCCCTCCACTTT.